This T cell receptor (beta chain) was documented in a study of cytomegalovirus exposure and HLA in healthy donors (dated by TCRdb to about 2017). About the study as a whole: An earlier analysis of approximately 600 of the donors reported 250 to 350 Gb of sequence data and around 110 million unique TCR beta sequences from 190 million or so T cells. An early release covering around 630 HLA-typed donors comprised around 300 gigabases of sequencing data and about 90 million unique TCR sequences. Of the roughly 400 genotyped donors, over 80% were placed in the genetic ancestry cluster associated with self-reported Caucasian donors. The study was designed to test whether signatures of past pathogen exposure could be identified by cataloging public T cell receptors. The T cell repertoires of 666 subjects were profiled by immunosequencing and related to cytomegalovirus serostatus. Besides the first cohort of about 730 subjects, a separate validation cohort made up of over 100 different subjects was used. To predict cytomegalovirus infection status, the study brought together high-throughput TCR immunosequencing, statistical association of individual TCRs with disease status, and machine learning. To study patterns of TCR occurrence, a later analysis re-analyzed previously published TCR beta repertoires from around 670 donors and added high-resolution HLA genotyping. The later analysis used no new phenotypic data to find candidate immune exposures, relying instead on TCR beta sequences and their occurrence across donors. An earlier analysis of around 580 of the donors used high-throughput TCR beta sequencing to judge whether each TCR beta V gene segment behaved as functional or pseudogenic. Alongside the repertoire data, information on donor age, sex, ethnicity and CMV serostatus was compiled. Genome-wide SNP genotypes for about 60% of the roughly 700 donors were used in a later genetic analysis, which treated that subset as a discovery cohort. All discovery cohort repertoires had been generated using a single sequencing platform. Class I and class II HLA loci were covered by the typing at four-digit resolution. Typing coverage differed by locus: A, B, C, DRB1 and DQB1 were typed in about 629-630 donors, DQA1 in 522, DPA1 in some 600, and DPB1 in roughly 470. Roughly five DR-DQ haplotypes were handled as single units for association and clustering because linkage in the cohort was strong. Across approximately 400 genotyped donors of the cohort, an average of about 240,000 unique TCR beta nucleotide sequences per donor were sequenced, and approximately 17% of those sequences were non-productive.

This clone occurred a few times. Its cognate antigen has yet to be identified. No much larger clone is present one base from it, and per-base qualities are unavailable. Libraries were made using the immunoSEQ multiplex PCR assay. A mixture of 60 forward primers for TCR Vbeta segments and 13 reverse primers for TCR Jbeta segments was used in the multiplex PCR. The CDR3 region of rearranged TCR beta genes was amplified from genomic DNA with a multiplex PCR assay. Amplified TCR beta libraries were sequenced as 87-base-pair reads on the Illumina HiSeq System. In the authors' own workflow: In a later analysis, around 80 million unique TCR beta chains were counted across the approximately 640 repertoires, and roughly 9.9 million of these chains were shared by at least two donors. A nearest-neighbor algorithm error-corrected the raw reads and collapsed the reads into unique sequences, merging closely related sequences to remove PCR and sequencing errors. To assign V, D and J gene segments, CDR3 sequences were aligned to IMGT reference sequences. Each retained sequence needed at least a six-nucleotide match to both a V gene segment and a J gene segment. A rearrangement was called productive if the CDR3 had no stop codons and remained in frame with V and J, and every other rearrangement was called non-productive. CDR3 was defined by IMGT convention, running from the second conserved V-encoded cysteine to the conserved J-encoded phenylalanine. Sequences without an unambiguous match to a single V gene segment were excluded from the earlier analysis of approximately 600 of the donors. In an earlier analysis of 587 of the donors, V segments were called functional above 56.7% productive rearrangements and were called segregating when the between-donor standard deviation exceeded 5%. A statistical classification framework was built for diagnosing cytomegalovirus status from the catalog of TCR beta chain sequences. A later analysis assigned V and J genes by comparing TCR nucleotide sequences with IMGT/GENE-DB human TR gene sequences. In a later analysis, CDR3 sequences and most-parsimonious VDJ recombination scenarios were assigned using the TCRdist pipeline. In a later analysis, each TCR beta chain was defined by its CDR3 amino acid sequence together with its V-gene family, and reads without a unique V-gene family were excluded. A later analysis removed 592 highly shared, low-generation-probability nucleotide sequences to deal with suspected cross-contamination and a sequencing artifact. For each public chain, a later analysis derived a clonal expansion index from normalized ranks of inferred template counts within each repertoire. In a later analysis, generation probabilities were computed with a VDJ recombination model fitted to out-of-frame rearrangements, and the resulting probabilities were checked against IGoR. In a later analysis, hypergeometric tests were used to score TCR-TCR, TCR-HLA and TCR-CMV co-occurrence, with a repertoire-size bias correction applied to TCR pairs. A later analysis estimated false discovery rates by permuting HLA or CMV assignments 20 times. In a later analysis, co-occurring TCRs were grouped using DBSCAN, and TCRdist sequence similarity was added for clustering within HLA-allele-positive subsets. Repertoires with fewer than 30,000 or more than 120,000 public chains were left out of co-occurrence clustering, as were about five repertoires with anomalous nucleotide sharing. TCRdb re-hosts the immuneACCESS table, in-frame sequences only. Its copies lack some clones; in the studies checked, an unresolved V gene accounts for under half of them, and the cause for the rest is not known. Clone size and V and J calls were adopted from that table, with D and trimming inferred from the DNA. The sample table holds roughly 130,000 clones, of which around four fifths were seen once. Of the sample, 11% is held by the ten largest clones.

The cohort was made up of approximately 700 healthy bone marrow donors. All cohort members were sampled while nominally healthy, although unrecorded immune exposures were likely present. The donor was CMV seropositive and belonged to the group of 270 or so seropositive cohort members. A peripheral blood sample was collected from each donor, and TCR beta sequencing was performed on peripheral blood mononuclear cells. Genomic DNA was extracted from the blood cell samples with the Qiagen DNeasy Blood Extraction Kit. On the study overall, not on this receptor specifically: Because HLA typing was missing for some donors at each locus, association tests included only the typed subset. When HLA alleles, especially DR and DQ, strongly co-occurred, TCR associations were difficult to assign to individual alleles. About 15 rarely observed V segments, including chromosome 9 orphons, were excluded from the earlier analysis of a few hundred of the donors because counts were too low. A later analysis associated some 17,000 TCR beta sequences with specific HLA alleles at a false discovery rate of 0.05. In a later analysis, several top co-occurrence clusters were reported to appear linked to parvovirus B19, influenza, CMV and Epstein-Barr virus. In an earlier analysis of around 600 of the donors, most TCR beta V segments appeared in productive rearrangements about 90% or about 30% of the time, broadly matching IMGT annotations. In a later genetic analysis, fewer N-insertions in productive TCRs were reported among donors in an Asian-associated ancestry cluster than the roughly 670-donor mean. Only TCR beta chains were sequenced in this cohort, and the absence of alpha or paired-chain data limited detectable features. A later analysis found that TCR association rates varied across HLA loci, with DRB1 alleles showing the most associated TCRs and HLA-C alleles the fewest. A group of highly shared sequence variants was considered likely to be a technical artifact of the sequencing pipeline. Correlated functional status among segregating V segments might reflect linkage disequilibrium, but an unknown experimental factor could not be ruled out. Roughly uniform sequencing depth across donors was assumed in presence/absence analyses, although this assumption may not hold. In a later analysis, HLA-associated TCR beta chains showed more clonal expansion and lower generation probabilities than non-associated chains that were equally common. An association between a missense DCLRE1C variant and V-gene and J-gene trimming of TCR beta chains was found in a later genetic analysis and replicated in an independent cohort. The classifier was reported to diagnose cytomegalovirus status with high specificity and sensitivity in both the original and validation cohorts. It was suggested by the authors that the approach could potentially be generalized to other disease states and immunological phenotypes. A later analysis found that most CMV-associated TCR beta chains appeared HLA-restricted, with HLA associations seemingly driven largely by CMV exposure. Three of the identified cytomegalovirus-associated TCR beta chains were confirmed in vitro to be specific for cytomegalovirus antigens. The only immune exposure information available for the cohort was CMV serostatus. The study gave a list of under 200 TCR beta chains associated with cytomegalovirus. Some IMGT-functional V segments, including TRBV6-2 and TRBV6-3, could not be distinguished by the 87-base-pair reads and were therefore excluded. Most TCR sequences were seen in very few donors, while some public TCRs were found in many individuals. A further reported finding was that TCR beta sequences accurately predicted the HLA-A and HLA-B alleles for most subjects in the first cohort.

The CDR3 spans 14 residues, from the cysteine through the phenylalanine. Of the read, only the CDR3 DNA is kept; its 42 bases are in frame from base 1. Trimming accounts for 2 bases at V and 11 bases at J, while the number of junction bases matched to no gene is 3. The germline V gene (reference sequence) sets CDR1 to SGHNT and CDR2 to YYREEE. Sequencing used PBMCs. This receptor was taken from a male donor in good health and CMV-seropositive. The chain employs TRBV5-4 and TRBJ1-6, with 11 bases aligning to TRBD1. The DNA is TGTGCCAGCAGCTTCGCGGGACAGGGGGCACCCCTCCACTTT. It translates to CASSFAGQGAPLHF.